This TCR beta chain was captured by sequencing in a study of blood T cells in healthy people across ages. Study results and limitations: Donor CMV status was unknown, possibly confounding expanded clonotype changes.

In its sample, this clonotype was seen a few times. Its antigen is unidentified. It was with a sample-barcoded 5' primer and a J-beta primer mix that a second PCR of about 6 to 11 cycles was run. Every cDNA was tagged by a template-switch adaptor with 12 random nucleotides. TCRdb re-called the 5' RACE reads with MiXCR, one entry per CDR3 protein. The sample has some 1.6 million distinct CDR3 sequences; around 36% are singletons. The length of the CDR3 is 15 residues. With V trimmed by 5 bases and J by 8 bases, 11 bases remained unmatched. Per germline, CDR1 DFQATT and CDR2 SNEGSKA (reference sequence).

The sample was blood. This TCR came from a woman aged 25 to 39 in good health. This chain connects TRBV20-1 to TRBJ2-1, with TRBD2 matching over 11 bases. The CDR3, as DNA: TGCAGTGCTGGATCCGGGACTAGCGGATCAGATGAGCAGTTCTTC. Protein product: CSAGSGTSGSDEQFF.